Listed here are 12 T cell receptor beta chains from one sample, sequenced in a study of identical twins. In TCRdb, the 5' RACE reads were re-called with MiXCR into one record per CDR3 protein. The table has more than 650,000 distinct CDR3 sequences, around 6.1% seen once. Material: naive T cells sorted from blood. The receptors were gathered from a man younger than 35 in good health.

This clonotype showed up many times. V is TRBV6-2 or TRBV6-3 and J is TRBJ2-6, with a tentative D call TRBD2 (5 bases). Trimming shortened V by 8 bases and J by 0 bases, and 11 bases separated the two germline ends. The CDR3 is 15 amino acids. Germline CDR1 and CDR2: MNHEY and SVGEGT. The CDR3 nucleotides are TGTGCCAGCTTGGGCGGAGGCTCTGGGGCCAACGTCCTGACTTTC. Protein sequence: CASLGGGSGANVLTF.

This sequence joins TRBV18 and TRBJ2-3; a weak D match, TRBD1 (5 bases). Germline V gives CDR1 KGHSH, CDR2 LQKENI. Trimming removed 0 bases at V and 4 bases at J, with 11 bases between. The CDR3 is 15 amino acids. Here the CDR3 reads CASSPPQGVADTQYF. DNA for the CDR3: TGTGCCAGCTCACCACCCCAAGGGGTCGCAGATACGCAGTATTTT.

Ten or more counts support this clonotype. The genes are TRBV20-1 and TRBJ2-5, with TRBD2 as a possible D gene (6 bases). This CDR3 region has 17 residues. Germline CDR1 and CDR2: DFQATT and SNEGSKA (reference sequence). The V and J ends lost 6 bases and 5 bases respectively, with 28 bases between them. CDR3: CSAHIRYSGTHQETQYF. CDR3 DNA sequence: TGCAGTGCCCACATTCGGTACTCCGGGACTCATCAGGAGACCCAGTACTTC.

V is TRBV9 and J is TRBJ1-3, with D hard to call. The CDR3 sequence is 17 residues long. V gave up 2 bases and J gave up 0 bases, with 15 bases separating them. Germline CDR1 SGDLS, CDR2 YYNGEE. The CDR3 nucleotides read TGTGCCAGCAGCGTTTTTCAGACTCTACACTCTGGAAACACCATATATTTT. Translation: CASSVFQTLHSGNTIYF. Using reference TRBV9 and TRBJ1-3 for the parts outside the CDR3, the full variable domain is DSGVTQTPKHLITATGQRVTLRCSPRSGDLSVYWYQQSLDQGLQFLIQYYNGEERAKGNILERFSAQQFPDLHSELNLSSLELGDSALYFCASSVFQTLHSGNTIYFGEGSWLTVV.

The chain employs TRBV11-1 and TRBJ2-5, with 8 bases fitting TRBD1. The CDR3 runs 17 residues. Germline V CDR1 and CDR2: SGHAT, FQDESV (reference sequence). The V and J ends lost 5 bases and 3 bases, in that order; junction bases with no gene match: 14. This CDR3 is CASSRRPGQVLEETQYF. Here the CDR3 DNA reads TGTGCCAGCAGCCGCCGCCCGGGACAGGTGTTGGAAGAGACCCAGTACTTC.

This chain connects TRBV5-1 to TRBJ2-1; 11 nucleotides align to TRBD2. J was trimmed by 5 bases and V by 4 bases; bases with no gene match: 2. Germline values: CDR1 SGHRS, CDR2 YFSETQ. CDR3 length: 14 residues. The CDR3 bases are TGCGCCAGCAGCGCACTAGCGGGGGACAATGAGCAGTTCTTC. Encoded protein: CASSALAGDNEQFF.

This clonotype was counted at least ten times. The chain couples TRBV7-3 to TRBJ2-2; D assignment may be TRBD1 or TRBD2 (6 bases each). There are 16 residues in the CDR3. Looked up from germline, CDR1 is SGHTA and CDR2 is FQGTGA. V was cut by 5 bases and J by 2 bases, with 15 bases left in between. CDR3 sequence (DNA): TGTGCCAGCAGCCCACAGGGAGGACAAAACACCGGGGAGCTGTTTTTT. It codes for CASSPQGGQNTGELFF.

This clonotype has at least ten counts. The V and J genes are TRBV6-2 or TRBV6-3 and TRBJ2-2; perhaps TRBD2 as D (6 bases). The CDR3 runs to 14 residues. V dropped 1 base and J dropped 6 bases, with 9 bases sitting between them. The germline CDR1 and CDR2 sequences are MNHEY and SVGEGT. Written as DNA, the CDR3 is TGTGCCAGCAGTTACTTGAGCGGGTCCGGGGAGCTGTTTTTT. Amino acid sequence: CASSYLSGSGELFF.

This clonotype was observed many times. The chain employs TRBV28 and TRBJ2-1, with D uncertain. This CDR3 is 11 amino acids long. V was cut by 1 base and J by 10 bases, with 5 bases left in between. Per germline, CDR1 MDHEN and CDR2 SYDVKM. The DNA for the CDR3 is TGTGCCAGCAGTTTATTGCAGGAGCAGTTCTTC. Translation gives CASSLLQEQFF.

This clonotype appeared a few times. The J gene is TRBJ2-1, the V gene TRBV24-1, with TRBD2 matching 13 bases. V was pared by 4 bases and J by 6 bases, with 14 bases of the junction left unmatched. The germline CDR1 and CDR2 sequences are KGHDR and SFDVKD. The CDR3 extends over 19 amino acids. This CDR3 reads CATSDPTAPTSGRGNEQFF. The CDR3 region has the DNA TGTGCCACCAGTGACCCTACCGCCCCAACTAGCGGGAGGGGCAATGAGCAGTTCTTC.

At least ten counts were recorded for this clonotype. The chain joins TRBV3-1 to TRBJ1-1; D is perhaps TRBD1 (6 bases). The CDR3 is 14 residues long. The V end was cut by 2 bases, the J end by 11 bases, with 18 bases between. In germline, CDR1 is LGHDT, CDR2 YNNKEL (reference sequence). This chain's CDR3 is CASSQHRDTLSAFF. Here the CDR3 DNA reads TGTGCCAGCAGCCAACATCGGGACACCTTATCCGCTTTCTTT.

This clonotype was counted at least ten times. This rearrangement joins TRBV12-3 or TRBV12-4 to TRBJ2-7; the D call may be TRBD1 or TRBD2 (5 bases each). Trimming left V 1 base short and J 5 bases short, with 9 bases between. The CDR3 length is 13 residues. The CDR3 coding sequence is TGTGCCAGCAGTTTAGGGGGGTCGGACGAGCAGTACTTC. This codes for CASSLGGSDEQYF.